This T cell receptor beta chain was found in a study of human T cells and chemical hapten exposure. At the level of the study: Across samples, TCR yields varied, mostly owing to small differences in pooled library volumes.

Before extraction, the whole blood was not fractionated, and total RNA was taken from it. In its sample, this clonotype was seen many times. TCRdb re-called the 5' RACE reads through MiXCR, storing one row per CDR3 protein. The table lists about 140,000 distinct CDR3 sequences, roughly 4% of them singletons. Germline assignment: CDR1 MNHNS and CDR2 SASEGT. V was trimmed by 2 bases and J by 5 bases, leaving 16 bases between them. The CDR3 length is 15 residues. The V gene is TRBV6-1, the J gene TRBJ2-7; tentatively, D is TRBD1 (6 bases). This clonotype was obtained from a female donor in good health. The CDR3 loop reads CASSEMGTRSHEQYF. DNA of the CDR3: TGTGCCAGCAGTGAAATGGGGACAAGATCCCACGAGCAGTACTTC.